This TCR beta chain stems from a study of blood T cell repertoires in COVID-19. Across the whole study: From the United States, Italy and Spain came samples of acute and convalescent COVID-19.

The V end was cut by 5 bases, the J end by 5 bases, with 12 bases between. This CDR3 has 13 amino acids. CDR1 SGHTA and CDR2 FQGTGA come from the germline V gene. During active infection, Seattle patients enrolled and were then monitored through disease. Sequencing used immunoSEQ multiplex PCR; TCRdb keeps in-frame clones, though not all of them. Among around 140,000 clones, around 89% were seen once, and the ten largest hold less than 4.5%. The rearrangement joins TRBV7-3 to TRBJ2-5; no clear D. Sequenced sample: peripheral blood. This sequence originates from a man aged 60-69 years with COVID-19, enrolled during active disease. In nucleotides, the CDR3 is TGTGCCAGCAGCGTCACCCGAGCTGAGACCCAGTACTTC. Its translation is CASSVTRAETQYF.